One and the same sample provided the 24 T cell receptor beta chains below, sequenced in a study of T cells after yellow fever vaccination. TCRdb reprocessed the 5' RACE reads with MiXCR, giving one entry per CDR3 protein. The sample has 300,000 to 350,000 distinct CDR3 sequences; approximately 8% are singletons. Sequenced material: PBMCs, taken approximately 40 days after the first yellow fever vaccination. These receptors were obtained from a man aged 18 to 35 who received the YFV17D yellow fever vaccine.

This sequence joins TRBV7-6 and TRBJ2-1; D is perhaps TRBD2 (6 bases). The CDR3 is 14 amino acids. V lost 4 bases, J lost 3 bases, and 10 bases lay in between. Per germline, CDR1 SGHVS and CDR2 FNYEAQ. This CDR3 reads CASSSEDYYNEQFF. The CDR3 nucleotides read TGTGCCAGCAGCTCCGAGGACTACTACAATGAGCAGTTCTTC.

The V and J genes are TRBV6-2 or TRBV6-3 and TRBJ2-5; D gene ambiguous. The CDR3 loop spans 16 amino acids. CDR1 is MNHEY and CDR2 is SVGEGT in the germline V gene. The ends were cut back, 2 bases at V and 2 bases at J, with 15 bases in the middle. This CDR3 is CASSYGWPAGQETQYF. The CDR3 DNA sequence: TGTGCCAGCAGTTACGGGTGGCCAGCCGGACAAGAGACCCAGTACTTC.

The sample holds many counts of this clonotype. This chain links TRBV28 with TRBJ2-1, with D unresolved. Germline loops: CDR1 MDHEN, CDR2 SYDVKM. V lost 3 bases and J 8 bases, leaving 5 bases between the germline ends. The CDR3 contains 11 residues. CDR3 DNA: TGTGCCAGCAGTTTTTTCGATGAGCAGTTCTTC. Translating gives CASSFFDEQFF. Together with reference TRBV28 and TRBJ2-1, the CDR3 gives the full variable domain: DVKVTQSSRYLVKRTGEKVFLECVQDMDHENMFWYRQDPGLGLRLIYFSYDVKMKEKGDIPEGYSVSREKKERFSLILESASTNQTSMYLCASSFFDEQFFGPGTRLTVL.

Only a few counts were recorded for this clonotype. This chain links TRBV6-5 with TRBJ2-3, with 10 bases that match TRBD2. The CDR3 length is 17 residues. Trimming removed 2 bases from V and 4 bases from J; junction bases left unmatched: 9. Germline CDR1 and CDR2: MNHEY and SVGAGI. In DNA, the CDR3 is TGTGCCAGCAGTTACCGCCCTAGCGGGGGTTCACCAGATACGCAGTATTTT. Protein product: CASSYRPSGGSPDTQYF.

Ten or more counts support this clonotype. The CDR3 coding sequence is TGTGCCAGCAGCGCCAGACTAGGCAATGAGCAGTTCTTC. This encodes CASSARLGNEQFF. V is TRBV7-3 and J is TRBJ2-1, with a possible D match to TRBD2 (6 bases). The V end lost 5 bases, the J end lost 6 bases, and 11 bases lay between the germline ends. CDR1 and CDR2 from the germline V gene are SGHTA and FQGTGA. This CDR3 comprises 13 residues.

The chain links TRBV6-2 or TRBV6-3 to TRBJ2-4, with 8 positions matching TRBD2. This CDR3 comprises 13 residues. J was trimmed by 8 bases and V by 2 bases; bases with no gene match: 2. CDR1 and CDR2 from the germline V gene are MNHEY and SVGEGT. CDR3 sequence (DNA): TGTGCCAGCAGTTACCGGGGGGGCGACATTCAGTACTTC. It is translated as CASSYRGGDIQYF.

This clonotype has only a few counts. The rearrangement joins TRBV19 to TRBJ2-3, with TRBD2 matching over 7 bases. The CDR3 consists of 18 residues. CDR1 is LNHDA, CDR2 SQIVND, per germline (reference sequence). V trimming: 0 bases; J trimming: 0 bases; junction bases outside the gene matches: 9. CDR3 bases: TGTGCCAGTAGTATAGACCCACCCCTAGCGGCTAGCACAGATACGCAGTATTTT. It codes for CASSIDPPLAASTDTQYF.

The chain combines TRBV20-1 with TRBJ1-1; 7 nucleotides agree with TRBD1. The germline gives CDR1 DFQATT, CDR2 SNEGSKA (reference sequence). The CDR3 is 13 residues long. Germline trimming cut 5 bases from V and 4 bases from J; bases unmatched to any gene: 7. The CDR3 is CSAVLDRVTEAFF. For the CDR3, the DNA is TGCAGTGCTGTTCTCGACAGGGTCACTGAAGCTTTCTTT.

This chain links TRBV4-1 with TRBJ1-4, with no clear D. The V gene's germline CDR1 is MGHRA and CDR2 YSYEKL. CDR3 size: 15 residues. The V and J ends lost 0 bases and 0 bases respectively, with 5 bases between them. This CDR3 is CASSQERATNEKLFF. CDR3 nucleotide sequence: TGCGCCAGCAGCCAAGAACGGGCAACTAATGAAAAACTGTTTTTT.

This clonotype was observed a handful of times. The V gene is TRBV7-9, the J gene TRBJ1-2; D uncertain. The CDR3 consists of 15 residues. Looked up from germline, CDR1 is SEHNR and CDR2 is FQNEAQ (reference sequence). V was clipped by 8 bases and J by 0 bases, with 16 bases between them. The CDR3 region has the DNA TGTGCCAGCTATGCATCGACCGCAGCTAACTATGGCTACACCTTC. It encodes CASYASTAANYGYTF.

This clonotype occurred many times. The V call is TRBV7-2, the J call TRBJ1-1, with D uncertain. The germline V gene encodes CDR1 SGHTA and CDR2 FQGNSA. Deletions cut 5 bases from V and 10 bases from J, with 17 bases between. CDR3 length equals 13 residues. The CDR3 spells CASSPRGEQVAFF. The CDR3 bases are TGTGCCAGCAGCCCCCGCGGGGAGCAGGTAGCTTTCTTT. Supplemented by reference TRBV7-2 and TRBJ1-1, the full variable domain reads GAGVSQSPSNKVTEKGKDVELRCDPISGHTALYWYRQSLGQGLEFLIYFQGNSAPDKSGLPSDRFSAERTGGSVSTLTIQRTQQEDSAVYLCASSPRGEQVAFFGQGTRLTVV.

This clonotype occurred a few times. This sequence joins TRBV4-2 and TRBJ1-2; possibly TRBD1 for D (6 bases). Germline V CDR1 and CDR2: LGHNA, YNFKEQ. This CDR3 region has 12 residues. Trimming removed 1 base from V and 12 bases from J, with 12 bases in between. In DNA form, the CDR3 reads TGTGCCAGCAGCCAAGGGGACAACTCCAACACCTTC. It specifies CASSQGDNSNTF.

The chain carries TRBV28 and TRBJ2-5, with D tentatively TRBD1 or TRBD2 (5 bases each). Looked up from germline, CDR1 is MDHEN and CDR2 is SYDVKM. The CDR3 length is 12 residues. With 7 bases removed from V and 5 bases from J, the gap between germline ends came to 11 bases. The CDR3 region has the DNA TGTGCCAGCATTGGGGGAAAGGAGACCCAGTACTTC. Translated, it gives CASIGGKETQYF.

The V gene is TRBV12-5, the J gene TRBJ2-5, with TRBD2 matching over 11 bases. CDR1 and CDR2 (germline): LGHNT, FRNRAP. CDR3 length: 19 residues. The V and J ends lost 4 bases and 4 bases, in that order; junction bases with no gene match: 17. The CDR3 DNA reads TGTGCTAGTGGTTCCGGAAGACTAGCGGGGTCACCAAGGGGAGAGACCCAGTACTTC. This codes for CASGSGRLAGSPRGETQYF.

V is TRBV12-3 or TRBV12-4 and J is TRBJ2-3; TRBD1 aligns across 9 bases. The length of the CDR3 is 20 residues. The V and J ends lost 7 bases and 2 bases, in that order; junction bases with no gene match: 22. The CDR3 region is CASTEWRGQGPSYVTDTQYF. The CDR3 nucleotides are TGTGCCAGCACCGAATGGAGGGGACAGGGCCCTAGTTATGTCACAGATACGCAGTATTTT.

The V and J genes are TRBV6-2 or TRBV6-3 and TRBJ2-5; tentatively, D is TRBD1 or TRBD2 (5 bases each). V shed 6 bases and J shed 4 bases, with 15 bases lying between them. Germline V gives CDR1 MNHEY, CDR2 SVGEGT. The CDR3 is 14 amino acids. The CDR3 coding sequence is TGTGCCAGCAGCCCGGGACCAAGTCTAGAGACCCAGTACTTC. This encodes CASSPGPSLETQYF.

This clonotype came up a few times. The V and J genes are TRBV12-3 or TRBV12-4 and TRBJ1-4; no definite D call. The V and J ends lost 3 bases and 8 bases respectively, with 7 bases between them. The CDR3 sequence is 12 residues long. The CDR3 reads CASSFNWEKLFF. The CDR3 coding sequence is TGTGCCAGCAGTTTTAACTGGGAAAAACTGTTTTTT.

The V call is TRBV28, the J call TRBJ2-7, with 8 bases identical to TRBD1. V lost 8 bases, J lost 6 bases, and 9 bases stayed unmatched. The CDR3 is 13 amino acids. The V gene's germline CDR1 is MDHEN and CDR2 SYDVKM. The CDR3 spells CASRPGQVVEQYF. As DNA, the CDR3 is TGTGCCAGCCGACCGGGACAGGTCGTCGAGCAGTACTTC.

This clonotype was seen a handful of times. For the CDR3, the DNA is TGTGCCAGCCGAAGGGGGGCGCACTACGAGCAGTACTTC. Its protein product is CASRRGAHYEQYF. The chain carries TRBV7-9 and TRBJ2-7; D may be TRBD1 or TRBD2 (6 bases each). Trimming removed 8 bases at V and 3 bases at J, with 14 bases between. Germline V gives CDR1 SEHNR, CDR2 FQNEAQ (reference sequence). The CDR3 spans 13 residues.

This clonotype was detected ten times or more. V gene TRBV7-2 combines with J gene TRBJ1-5; tentative D call: TRBD1 (6 bases). The CDR3 sequence is 16 residues long. CDR1 is SGHTA, CDR2 FQGNSA, per germline. The ends were cut back, 3 bases at V and 0 bases at J, with 12 bases in the middle. Here the CDR3 DNA reads TGTGCCAGCAGCTTCGGAGGGGGGCGTAGCAATCAGCCCCAGCATTTT. Translating it yields CASSFGGGRSNQPQHF.

This clonotype showed up just a few times. The rearrangement joins TRBV10-3 to TRBJ1-1; 7 nucleotides align to TRBD1. V lost 10 bases, J lost 3 bases, and 8 bases stayed unmatched. CDR3 size: 13 residues. CDR1 ENHRY and CDR2 SYGVKD come from the germline V gene. CDR3 sequence reads: CATLTGLDTEAFF. Written as DNA, the CDR3 is TGTGCCACCTTGACAGGGTTGGACACTGAAGCTTTCTTT.

This clonotype was counted between two and nine times. V and J are TRBV7-2 and TRBJ1-6; D unresolved. Between the trimmed V and J ends, which lost 6 bases and 7 bases, there was a span of 7 bases. This CDR3 has 12 residues. CDR1 SGHTA and CDR2 FQGNSA come from the germline V gene. This chain's CDR3 is CASRFPNSPLHF. The CDR3 DNA follows: TGTGCCAGCAGATTTCCCAATTCACCCCTCCACTTT. The whole variable domain, remainder taken from reference TRBV7-2 and TRBJ1-6, is GAGVSQSPSNKVTEKGKDVELRCDPISGHTALYWYRQSLGQGLEFLIYFQGNSAPDKSGLPSDRFSAERTGGSVSTLTIQRTQQEDSAVYLCASRFPNSPLHFGNGTRLTVT.

This sequence joins TRBV7-8 and TRBJ2-7; no definite D call. In germline, CDR1 is SGHVS, CDR2 FQNEAQ. With 2 bases removed from V and 4 bases from J, the gap between germline ends came to 9 bases. This CDR3 comprises 13 residues. The CDR3 sequence: CASSLIPRYEQYV. The DNA of the CDR3 is TGTGCCAGCAGCTTAATCCCCCGATACGAGCAGTACGTC.

V and J are TRBV4-2 and TRBJ1-2, with D perhaps matching TRBD1 (5 bases). The V end was cut by 4 bases, the J end by 8 bases, with 17 bases between. Germline lookup yields CDR1 LGHNA and CDR2 YNFKEQ. The CDR3 loop spans 14 amino acids. CDR3 protein: CASSPGRGRRGYTF. For the CDR3, the DNA is TGTGCCAGCAGCCCGGGGCGAGGACGGCGCGGCTACACCTTC.